Presented here are 29 T cell receptor beta chains from one specimen sequenced in a study of blood T cell repertoires in COVID-19. Data came from immunoSEQ multiplex PCR; TCRdb stores just in-frame clones and leaves some out. The sample gives approximately 150,000 clones, about 80% of which show up once; approximately 3.6% is in the top ten. The sequenced sample was peripheral blood. Receptor source: a man in his sixties or seventies who had recovered from COVID-19.

This clone was counted between two and nine times. The chain uses TRBV10-3 and TRBJ2-7; D perhaps matches TRBD1 (6 bases). The CDR3 is 11 amino acids. Trimming took 6 bases from V and 6 from J, leaving 9 bases between them. CDR1 ENHRY and CDR2 SYGVKD come from the germline V gene. The CDR3 reads CAIRQGVEQYF. Written as DNA, the CDR3 is TGTGCCATCAGACAGGGTGTCGAGCAGTACTTC.

This clone has just a few counts. V gene TRBV6-6 combines with J gene TRBJ2-7, with a weak D call TRBD1 (6 bases). The germline V and J ends were trimmed by 4 bases and 6 bases, with 13 bases remaining between them. CDR3 size: 13 residues. Germline-derived CDR1 and CDR2 are MNHNY and SVGAGI (reference sequence). The CDR3 DNA follows: TGTGCCAGCAGTTTCCGGGACAAAGGCGAGCAGTACTTC. Translating it yields CASSFRDKGEQYF.

J is TRBJ2-3 and V is TRBV27; TRBD2 agrees at 8 bases. Trimming cost V 0 bases and J 1 base; bases outside gene matches: 9. Germline assignment: CDR1 MNHEY and CDR2 SMNVEV (reference sequence). The length of the CDR3 is 18 residues. This chain's CDR3 is CASSLSLYGAGGTDTQYF. The CDR3 nucleotides read TGTGCCAGCAGTTTATCTCTATATGGAGCGGGAGGCACAGATACGCAGTATTTT.

V gene TRBV3-1 (or the pseudogene TRBV3-2) combines with J gene TRBJ2-6, with D perhaps matching TRBD2 (5 bases). The CDR3 is 13 amino acids. Per the germline V gene, CDR1 is LGHDT and CDR2 is YNNKEL (reference sequence). The V gene lost 8 bases and the J gene lost 3 bases, with 8 bases spanning the gap. DNA of the CDR3: TGTGCCAGCGGGAGTAGTGGGGCCAACGTCCTGACTTTC. It translates to CASGSSGANVLTF.

The rearrangement links TRBV29-1 to TRBJ1-1; 9 bases align to TRBD1. The CDR3 has 16 residues. J gave up 0 bases and V 4 bases, and 9 bases lay outside the gene matches. Germline V lookup: CDR1 SQVTM, CDR2 ANQGSEA. The CDR3 here is CSVARDRVAMNTEAFF. For the CDR3, the DNA is TGCAGCGTTGCCCGGGACAGGGTGGCGATGAACACTGAAGCTTTCTTT.

The chain recombines TRBV7-2 with TRBJ2-1, with a tentative D call TRBD2 (6 bases). Deletions cut 5 bases from V and 7 bases from J, with 21 bases between. The CDR3 has 16 amino acids. CDR1 SGHTA and CDR2 FQGNSA come from the germline V gene. The CDR3 loop reads CASSAQPGLVRNEQFF. In DNA form, the CDR3 reads TGTGCCAGCAGCGCCCAACCGGGACTGGTTCGGAATGAGCAGTTCTTC.

The J gene is TRBJ2-1, the V gene TRBV6-5, with 10 positions matching TRBD1. CDR1 is MNHEY and CDR2 is SVGAGI in the germline V gene. Germline trimming cut 7 bases from V and 7 bases from J; bases unmatched to any gene: 7. CDR3 length: 14 amino acids. CDR3 in DNA: TGTGCCAGCAACCGGGACAGGGGCAGAAATGAGCAGTTCTTC. Translation: CASNRDRGRNEQFF.

The chain couples TRBV14 to TRBJ2-3; 9 nucleotides match TRBD2. Unmatched junction bases numbered 5, after V lost 3 bases and J lost 4 bases. Germline CDR1 is SGHDN and CDR2 is FVKESK. The CDR3 totals 15 residues. CDR3 sequence: CASSHGTSSSDTQYF. The CDR3 coding sequence is TGTGCCAGCAGCCACGGGACTAGCAGTTCAGATACGCAGTATTTT.

There are a few counts of this clone. The CDR3 DNA sequence: TGTGCCAGCAGCTTAGCCCGGACAGGGGACTACGAGCAGTACTTC. It is translated as CASSLARTGDYEQYF. V usage is TRBV7-8 and J usage is TRBJ2-7; 9 nucleotides agree with TRBD1. This CDR3 is built from 15 residues. V shed 0 bases, J shed 3 bases, and the junction held 3 bases outside the gene matches. Germline V gene data show CDR1 as SGHVS and CDR2 as FQNEAQ.

This chain uses TRBV18 with TRBJ2-7; D remains ambiguous. The germline V and J ends were trimmed by 4 bases and 0 bases, with 7 bases remaining between them. The CDR3 covers 13 residues. In germline, CDR1 is KGHSH, CDR2 LQKENI. The CDR3 nucleotides are TGTGCCAGCTCACTAACAAGCTCCTACGAGCAGTACTTC. Its translation: CASSLTSSYEQYF.

The chain has TRBV7-8 and TRBJ2-5, with 14 bases matching TRBD2. Trimming removed 3 bases from V and 4 bases from J; junction bases left unmatched: 1. CDR3 length: 15 amino acids. Germline V gene lookup returns CDR1 SGHVS and CDR2 FQNEAQ. The CDR3 DNA reads as TGTGCCAGCAGCTTGGGACTAGCGGGAGTAGAGACCCAGTACTTC. Residues: CASSLGLAGVETQYF.

This clone was observed a single time. The chain couples TRBV19 to TRBJ2-7; D gene ambiguous. The CDR3 has 15 residues. V lost 5 bases and J lost 4, with 18 bases in between. CDR1 LNHDA and CDR2 SQIVND come from the germline V gene (reference sequence). CDR3 region: CASSSGSDSIYEQYF. DNA of the CDR3: TGTGCCAGTAGTTCCGGGTCGGATTCCATTTACGAGCAGTACTTC. The full variable domain, with the rest looked up from reference TRBV19 and TRBJ2-7, is DGGITQSPKYLFRKEGQNVTLSCEQNLNHDAMYWYRQDPGQGLRLIYYSQIVNDFQKGDIAEGYSVSREKKESFPLTVTSAQKNPTAFYLCASSSGSDSIYEQYFGPGTRLTVT.

The count of this clone is one. The DNA of the CDR3 is TGTGCCATCCAGAGGACTAGCGGGAGCGGACCGACGAGGAATGAGCAGTTCTTC. The encoded protein is CAIQRTSGSGPTRNEQFF. The chain is built from TRBV27 and TRBJ2-1, with 13 bases that match TRBD2. The germline V gene has CDR1 MNHEY and CDR2 SMNVEV (reference sequence). The CDR3 sequence is 18 residues long. V was clipped by 10 bases and J by 7 bases; unmatched bases: 19.

This chain connects TRBV9 to TRBJ1-1; D is unclear. Per the germline V gene, CDR1 is SGDLS and CDR2 is YYNGEE. This CDR3 is built from 16 residues. Trimming stripped 0 bases from V and 2 bases from J, with 14 bases between. The CDR3 nucleotides are TGTGCCAGCAGCGTAGGAGTGGGAGGCCCAAACACTGAAGCTTTCTTT. Amino acids: CASSVGVGGPNTEAFF.

This chain joins TRBV29-1 and TRBJ2-7; 9 bases match TRBD1. The CDR3 length is 14 residues. J gave up 4 bases and V 6 bases, and 10 bases lay outside the gene matches. The germline V gene has CDR1 SQVTM and CDR2 ANQGSEA. CDR3 coding DNA: TGCAGCGTGGGAGACGGACAGGGGTCGTACGAGCAGTACTTC. Translation: CSVGDGQGSYEQYF.

V and J are TRBV6-6 and TRBJ2-1; 9 bases map to TRBD1. V gave up 2 bases and J gave up 6 bases; unmatched junction bases: 8. The germline V gene encodes CDR1 MNHNY and CDR2 SVGAGI (reference sequence). The CDR3 has 16 amino acids. As DNA, the CDR3 is TGTGCCAGCAGTTACCCTACAGGGGGCTCAGGCAATGAGCAGTTCTTC. Protein sequence: CASSYPTGGSGNEQFF.

The rearrangement links TRBV4-1 to TRBJ2-1, with TRBD2 matching 11 bases. The V segment lost 4 bases and the J segment 4 bases; nucleotides outside the gene matches: 6. The CDR3 runs 16 residues. Per germline, CDR1 MGHRA and CDR2 YSYEKL. Written as DNA, the CDR3 is TGCGCCAGCAGCCGAGGGGGACTAGCGGATTACAATGAGCAGTTCTTC. This sequence encodes CASSRGGLADYNEQFF.

The chain joins TRBV19 to TRBJ1-2; TRBD1 is a possible D gene (6 bases). Germline CDR1 reads LNHDA; CDR2 reads SQIVND (reference sequence). Trimming cost V 4 bases and J 3 bases, with 9 bases left between them. The CDR3 contains 13 residues. The CDR3 DNA reads TGTGCCAGTAGTACGCAGGGGTACTATGGCTACACCTTC. Translated: CASSTQGYYGYTF.

V gene TRBV2 combines with J gene TRBJ2-7; TRBD2 matches at 9 bases. The CDR3 spans 16 residues. Germline-derived CDR1 and CDR2 are SNHLY and FYNNEI. V lost 1 base to trimming and J lost 2 bases; unmatched junction nucleotides: 6. CDR3 sequence: CASSEVETSGTYEQYF. The CDR3 DNA follows: TGTGCCAGCAGTGAAGTGGAGACTAGCGGAACCTACGAGCAGTACTTC.

The chain combines TRBV11-2 with TRBJ2-3, with 9 bases aligning to TRBD2. After removal of 5 bases from V and 3 bases from J, the junction contained 6 bases not matched to a gene. The germline CDR1 and CDR2 sequences are SGHAT and FQNNGV. CDR3 length: 15 amino acids. CDR3 coding DNA: TGTGCCAGCAGCCCGATAGCGGGAGTAACAGATACGCAGTATTTT. This encodes CASSPIAGVTDTQYF.

V usage is TRBV30 and J usage is TRBJ2-1; D gene ambiguous. V was clipped by 0 bases and J by 0 bases, with 6 bases between them. The CDR3 has 14 residues. Germline CDR1 reads GTSNPN; CDR2 reads SVGIG (reference sequence). The CDR3 bases are TGTGCCTGGAGTGTACGGAGCTCCTACAATGAGCAGTTCTTC. It specifies CAWSVRSSYNEQFF.

The V call is TRBV6-1, the J call TRBJ1-5; D is perhaps TRBD1 (6 bases). With 1 base removed from V and 0 bases from J, the gap between germline ends came to 13 bases. The CDR3 runs to 17 residues. Germline values: CDR1 MNHNS, CDR2 SASEGT. The CDR3 spells CASSEGTARYSNQPQHF. CDR3 sequence (DNA): TGTGCCAGCAGTGAAGGGACAGCCCGATATAGCAATCAGCCCCAGCATTTT.

This chain links TRBV30 with TRBJ2-3, with D possibly TRBD2 on 5 matching bases. CDR1 and CDR2 (germline): GTSNPN, SVGIG (reference sequence). Trimming shortened V by 4 bases and J by 2 bases, and 13 bases separated the two germline ends. The CDR3 is 14 residues long. CDR3 in amino acids: CAWTAGQNTDTQYF. Here the CDR3 DNA reads TGTGCCTGGACCGCGGGCCAGAACACAGATACGCAGTATTTT.

The chain links TRBV5-1 to TRBJ1-4; TRBD1 matches at 7 bases. Germline assignment: CDR1 SGHRS and CDR2 YFSETQ. Trimming took 1 base from V and 3 from J; bases not matched to a gene: 3. This CDR3 is 15 amino acids long. CDR3 sequence: CASSLWGQPNEKLFF. In DNA, the CDR3 is TGCGCCAGCAGCTTGTGGGGACAGCCTAATGAAAAACTGTTTTTT.

The V and J genes are TRBV7-2 and TRBJ2-1, with D possibly matching TRBD1 (6 bases). The V end lost 5 bases, the J end lost 6 bases, and 20 bases lay between the germline ends. The CDR3 contains 16 residues. Germline assignment: CDR1 SGHTA and CDR2 FQGNSA. The CDR3: CASSMNRVPRGNEQFF. The CDR3 coding sequence is TGTGCCAGCAGCATGAACAGGGTCCCGAGGGGCAATGAGCAGTTCTTC.

V usage is TRBV25-1 and J usage is TRBJ2-1; 7 nucleotides align to TRBD2. CDR1 MGHDK and CDR2 SYGVNS come from the germline V gene. J lost 12 bases, V lost 5 bases, and 13 bases had no gene match. The CDR3 extends over 14 amino acids. The CDR3 DNA reads as TGTGCCAGCAGTAAAGCGGGGCCGAGGGATGGGCAGTTCTTC. The encoded protein is CASSKAGPRDGQFF.

The chain recombines TRBV5-4 with TRBJ2-1; perhaps TRBD1 as D (5 bases). The V gene's germline CDR1 is SGHNT and CDR2 YYREEE (reference sequence). V shed 3 bases and J shed 4 bases, with 14 bases lying between them. This CDR3 comprises 15 residues. The CDR3 spells CASSWVGQKYNEQFF. The CDR3 coding sequence is TGTGCCAGCAGCTGGGTGGGGCAGAAGTACAATGAGCAGTTCTTC.

This clone was counted a few times. The gene calls are TRBV28 and TRBJ2-7; D call uncertain. This CDR3 has 13 residues. V lost 1 base to trimming and J lost 3 bases, with 7 bases between them. Germline V gene sequence: CDR1 MDHEN, CDR2 SYDVKM. The CDR3: CASSLFNGYEQYF. Here the CDR3 DNA reads TGTGCCAGCAGTTTATTTAACGGCTACGAGCAGTACTTC.

This clone occurred a few times. The rearrangement uses TRBV7-2 and TRBJ1-2; D gene uncertain. The V end lost 5 bases, the J end lost 2 bases, and 9 bases lay between the germline ends. The CDR3 is made up of 13 amino acids. Germline V lookup: CDR1 SGHTA, CDR2 FQGNSA. In nucleotides, the CDR3 is TGTGCCAGCAGCCGCCGCCTAAACTATGGCTACACCTTC. Its translation: CASSRRLNYGYTF.